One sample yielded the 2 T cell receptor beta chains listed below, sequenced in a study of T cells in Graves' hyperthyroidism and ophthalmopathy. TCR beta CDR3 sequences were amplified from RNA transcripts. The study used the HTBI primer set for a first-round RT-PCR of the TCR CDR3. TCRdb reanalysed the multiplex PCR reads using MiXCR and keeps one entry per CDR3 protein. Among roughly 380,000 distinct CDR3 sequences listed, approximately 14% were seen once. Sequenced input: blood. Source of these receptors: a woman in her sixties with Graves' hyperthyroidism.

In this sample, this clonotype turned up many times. The CDR3 nucleotides are TGTGCCAGCAGCCGGGACAGTAATTCACCCCTCCACTTT. It specifies CASSRDSNSPLHF. The chain combines TRBV27 with TRBJ1-6; 7 bases line up with TRBD1. Looked up from germline, CDR1 is MNHEY and CDR2 is SMNVEV (reference sequence). Losses at the gene ends were 6 bases for V and 6 bases for J; bases not matched to a gene: 2. The length of the CDR3 is 13 residues.

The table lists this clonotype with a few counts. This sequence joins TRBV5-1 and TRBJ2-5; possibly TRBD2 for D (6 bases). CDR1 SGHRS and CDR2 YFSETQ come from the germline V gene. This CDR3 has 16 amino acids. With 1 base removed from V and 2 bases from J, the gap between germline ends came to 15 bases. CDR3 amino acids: CASSLTGTGDQETQYF. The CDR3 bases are TGCGCCAGCAGCTTGACCGGGACGGGAGATCAAGAGACCCAGTACTTC.